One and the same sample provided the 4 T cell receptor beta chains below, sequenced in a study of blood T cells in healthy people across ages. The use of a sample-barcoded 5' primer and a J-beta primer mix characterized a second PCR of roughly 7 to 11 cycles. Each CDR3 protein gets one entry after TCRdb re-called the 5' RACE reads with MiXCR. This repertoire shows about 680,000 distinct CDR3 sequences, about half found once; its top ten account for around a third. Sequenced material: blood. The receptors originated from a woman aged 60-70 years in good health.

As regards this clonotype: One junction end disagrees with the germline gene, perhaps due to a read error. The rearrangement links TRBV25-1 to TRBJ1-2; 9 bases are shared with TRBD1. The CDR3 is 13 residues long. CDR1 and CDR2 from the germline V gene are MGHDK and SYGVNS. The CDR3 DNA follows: TGTGCCAGCAGTGAATGGACAGGGGATGGCCACACCTTC. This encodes CASSEWTGDGHTF.

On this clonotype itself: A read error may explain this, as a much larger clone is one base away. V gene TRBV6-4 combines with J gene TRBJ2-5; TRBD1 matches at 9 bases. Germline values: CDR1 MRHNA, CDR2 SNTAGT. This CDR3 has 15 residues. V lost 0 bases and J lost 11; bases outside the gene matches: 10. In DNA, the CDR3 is TGTGCCAGCAGTGACTCGGACAGGGGAGGCAATGAGCAGTACTTC. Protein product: CASSDSDRGGNEQYF.

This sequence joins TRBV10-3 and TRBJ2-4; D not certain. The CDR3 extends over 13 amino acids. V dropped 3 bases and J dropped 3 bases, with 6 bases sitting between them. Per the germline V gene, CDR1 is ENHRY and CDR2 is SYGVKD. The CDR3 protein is CAISDSDKNIQYF. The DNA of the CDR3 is TGTGCCATCAGTGATTCAGACAAAAACATTCAGTACTTC.

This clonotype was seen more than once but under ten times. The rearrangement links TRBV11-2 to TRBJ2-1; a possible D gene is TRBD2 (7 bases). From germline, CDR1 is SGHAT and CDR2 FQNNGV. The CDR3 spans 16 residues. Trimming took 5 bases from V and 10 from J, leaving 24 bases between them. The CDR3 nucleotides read TGTGCCAGCAGCCATGGGGTTGGGGGGGCAGGAGGAGAGCAGTTCTTC. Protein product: CASSHGVGGAGGEQFF.